The present T cell receptor beta chain was sequenced within a study of vaccination effects on CD4 cells after COVID-19. Study findings and constraints: There was only 1 of 255 vaccine-induced clones in healthy vaccinees that cross-reacted with common cold coronaviruses. Clones arising from infection and from vaccination showed marked clonal contraction late after vaccination.

Regarding this clone: Antigen specificity is unknown.

Method: immunoSEQ multiplex PCR; TCRdb's copy keeps in-frame clones and lacks some. Among around 81,000 clones listed, over 75% were seen once. CD4+ T cells specific for antigen were expanded with viral peptide pools by the ViraFEST assay before sequencing. At the end of 10 days of culture, CD4+ T cells were isolated. Each participant received a vaccine that was either BNT162b2 or mRNA-1273, given as two doses. The vaccine recipients had no prior SARS-CoV-2 infection, with negative nucleocapsid antibodies. This specimen was CD4+ T cells from PBMCs cultured with HCoV-OC43 spike peptides, taken after COVID-19 vaccination. Described subset: HCoV-OC43 spike overlapping peptide pool stimulation. The receptor was derived from a human donor who received a COVID-19 vaccine.

Here the CDR3 DNA reads TGTGCCAGCAGTGAACAGCAGATCCCCTACAATGAGCAGTTCTTC. Its protein is CASSEQQIPYNEQFF. The chain has TRBV2 and TRBJ2-1; no reliable D call. The V end was cut by 2 bases, the J end by 2 bases, with 10 bases between. The germline V gene encodes CDR1 SNHLY and CDR2 FYNNEI. This CDR3 has 15 amino acids.